This T cell receptor (beta chain) was identified in a study of type 1 regulatory T cells. Overall study: T-allo10 is a Tr1-enriched, alloantigen-specific CD4 T cell product made in vitro.

TCRdb re-called the reads through MiXCR, storing one row per CDR3 protein. The profile shows around 64,000 distinct CDR3 sequences, under 25% of them singletons. This clonotype has a handful of counts. Its antigen is not identified. The CDR3 runs to 15 residues. With 1 base clipped from V and 5 bases from J, the junction kept 5 bases outside the gene matches. Germline CDR1 LGHDT, CDR2 YNNKEL (reference sequence). Overall study findings and caveats: Tr1 cells had a more restricted TCR repertoire than non-Tr1 cells.

This sequence originates from a human donor in good health. The rearrangement joins TRBV3-1 to TRBJ2-5; 9 bases match TRBD2. The sample was cultured type 1 regulatory T (Tr1) cells, either the whole culture or a sorted fraction (not recorded which). CDR3 in DNA: TGTGCCAGCAGCCAAGGAAGCGGGGGGCAGGAGACCCAGTACTTC. Translating it yields CASSQGSGGQETQYF.